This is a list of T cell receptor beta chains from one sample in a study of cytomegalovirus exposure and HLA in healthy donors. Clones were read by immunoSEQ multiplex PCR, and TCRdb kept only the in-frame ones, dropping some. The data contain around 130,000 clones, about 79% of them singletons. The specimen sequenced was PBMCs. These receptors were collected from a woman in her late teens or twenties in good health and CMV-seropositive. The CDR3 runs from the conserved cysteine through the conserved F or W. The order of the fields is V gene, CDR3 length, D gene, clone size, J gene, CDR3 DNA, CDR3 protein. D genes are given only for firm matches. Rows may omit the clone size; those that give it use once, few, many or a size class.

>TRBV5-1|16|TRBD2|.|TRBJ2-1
TGCGCCAGCAGCTTGGTAGGGGCTAGCGGGGGTGATGAGCAGTTCTTC
CASSLVGASGGDEQFF
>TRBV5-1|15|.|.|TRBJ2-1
TGCGCCAGCAGCTTATTGAGGGTTTCTTACAATGAGCAGTTCTTC
CASSLLRVSYNEQFF
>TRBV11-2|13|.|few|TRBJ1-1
TGTGCCAGCAGCTTTTTCATGAACACTGAAGCTTTCTTT
CASSFFMNTEAFF
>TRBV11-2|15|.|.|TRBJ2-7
TGTGCCAGCAGTTTAGGACAGAAAAGTGGCGACGAGCAGTACTTC
CASSLGQKSGDEQYF
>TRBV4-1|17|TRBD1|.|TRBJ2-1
TGCGCCAGCAGCCAAGATGGAGTCGGGACAGGGGCCACTGAGCAGTTCTTC
CASSQDGVGTGATEQFF
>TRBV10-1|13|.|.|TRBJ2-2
TGCGCCAGCGAGGACAGGAACACCGGGGAGCTGTTTTTT
CASEDRNTGELFF
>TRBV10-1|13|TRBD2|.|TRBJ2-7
TGCGCCAGCAGTGCGGGGGGGCCCTACGAGCAGTACTTC
CASSAGGPYEQYF
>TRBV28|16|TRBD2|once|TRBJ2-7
TGTGCCAGCAGTTTATGGGGACTAGCTAGTAGCGACGAGCAGTACTTC
CASSLWGLASSDEQYF
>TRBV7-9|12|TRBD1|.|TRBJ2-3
TGTGCCAGTACAGGGGGCTCGGATACGCAGTATTTT
CASTGGSDTQYF
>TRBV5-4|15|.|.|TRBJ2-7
TGTGCCAGCAGCATAACAGGGATTACCCCCTACGAGCAGTACTTC
CASSITGITPYEQYF
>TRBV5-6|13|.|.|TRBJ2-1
TGTGCCAGCACCGCGGACAACTACAATGAGCAGTTCTTC
CASTADNYNEQFF
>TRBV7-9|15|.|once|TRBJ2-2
TGTGCCAGCAGCTCAAGGGGCTCGGGCACCGGGGAGCTGTTTTTT
CASSSRGSGTGELFF
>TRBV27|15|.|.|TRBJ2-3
TGTGCCAGCAGCCGCTCCAATAGCCGCACAGATACGCAGTATTTT
CASSRSNSRTDTQYF
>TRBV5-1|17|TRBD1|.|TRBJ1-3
TGCGCCAGCAGCCAGGGGACAGACCGTAGCTCTGGAAACACCATATATTTT
CASSQGTDRSSGNTIYF
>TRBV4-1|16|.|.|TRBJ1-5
TGCGCCAGCAGCCTAGAGTGGGGCAGGGGTCTACAGCCCCAGCATTTT
CASSLEWGRGLQPQHF
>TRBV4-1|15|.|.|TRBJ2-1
TGCGCCAGCAGCCAAGATGGTGTAAGGGGAACAGAGCAGTTCTTC
CASSQDGVRGTEQFF
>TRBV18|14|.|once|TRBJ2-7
TGTGCCAGCTCACCCTTCGACGGAGCCTACGAGCAGTACTTC
CASSPFDGAYEQYF
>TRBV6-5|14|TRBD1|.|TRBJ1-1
TGTGCCAGCAGCCCTCCGACAGGGGTGACTGAAGCTTTCTTT
CASSPPTGVTEAFF
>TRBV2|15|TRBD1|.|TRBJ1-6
TGTGCCAGCAGTGAGGAGGGACAGGGTGCATCACCCCTCCACTTT
CASSEEGQGASPLHF
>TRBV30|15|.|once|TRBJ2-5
TGTGCCTGGGGACCGGGATCTCATTCGGGAGAGACCCAGTACTTC
CAWGPGSHSGETQYF
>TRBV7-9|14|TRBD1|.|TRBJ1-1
TGTGCCAGCAGCCCGTGGACAGGGAGGTATGAAGCTTTCTTT
CASSPWTGRYEAFF
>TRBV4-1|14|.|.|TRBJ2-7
TGCGCCAGCAGCCAAGGAGGAGGAAGTTACGAGCAGTACTTC
CASSQGGGSYEQYF
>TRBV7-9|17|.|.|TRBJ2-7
TGTGCCAGCAGCTTAGATTCAGACGGGGGGCTTTTATACGAGCAGTACTTC
CASSLDSDGGLLYEQYF